Shown below are 17 T cell receptor beta chains from a single sample sequenced in a study of graft-versus-host responses after intestinal transplantation (dated by TCRdb to the early 2020s). The method was the immunoSEQ multiplex PCR assay. Imported from immuneACCESS, the table was reduced by TCRdb to in-frame sequences with V and J called. These copies leave out some clones; in studies compared against another copy, an unresolved V gene accounts for under half, and the cause of the remainder is not known. The sample includes tens of thousands of clones, with about a third observed a single time. The ten most abundant clones make up 7.5% to 10% of the sample. Read against the paper, the sample's time point label means: cells obtained before transplantation from donor or recipient. In the mixed lymphocyte reactions, approximately 200,000 CFSE-labeled pre-transplant responders were plated with approximately 200,000 irradiated violet-dye-labeled stimulators and cultured for 6 days.

Sequences were derived from alloreactive CD8+ T cells from a mixed lymphocyte reaction culture, sampled before intestinal transplant. In the paper's terms, the cell subset or site label means: CFSE-low proliferating T cells sorted from approximately six-day pre-transplant mixed lymphocyte reaction (GvH or HvG direction). The receptor set was obtained from a human patient who received an intestinal transplant.

This clone qualifies as medium-sized. This sequence joins TRBV7-3 and TRBJ2-2, with 9 bases identical to TRBD1. The CDR3 runs to 14 residues. Germline V gene lookup returns CDR1 SGHTA and CDR2 FQGTGA. Trimming cost V 6 bases and J 7 bases; bases outside gene matches: 6. DNA for the CDR3: TGTGCCAGCAGTCTAGGGACAGGGAGCGGGGAGCTGTTTTTT. Translated, it gives CASSLGTGSGELFF.

This clone was observed a handful of times. The chain recombines TRBV6-5 with TRBJ1-3, with 9 nucleotides matching TRBD1. Germline assignment: CDR1 MNHEY and CDR2 SVGAGI. After removal of 5 bases from V and 4 bases from J, the junction contained 6 bases not matched to a gene. The CDR3 totals 15 residues. The CDR3 protein is CASSLYRGQGNTIYF. The CDR3 DNA is TGTGCCAGCAGTCTCTACAGGGGGCAAGGAAACACCATATATTTT.

The CDR3: CASSYRHEQYF. The DNA for the CDR3 is TGTGCCAGCAGTTACAGGCACGAGCAGTACTTC. The V and J genes are TRBV6-1 and TRBJ2-7; the D gene is possibly TRBD1 (5 bases). Trimming left V 5 bases short and J 5 bases short, with 7 bases between. The germline CDR1 and CDR2 sequences are MNHNS and SASEGT. This CDR3 is built from 11 residues.

About this clone: At one of its ends the junction is not consistent with the germline gene, which may arise from a read error. The chain couples TRBV7-9 to TRBJ2-3, with 7 bases identical to TRBD2. The germline CDR1 and CDR2 sequences are SEHNR and FQNEAQ (reference sequence). There are 16 residues in the CDR3. The CDR3 DNA reads TGTGCCAGCAGCATAGCACTAGCGCCAAACACAGATACGCAGTATTTT. Translation gives CASSIALAPNTDTQYF.

The sample holds a few counts of this clone. The CDR3: CASSQVGSGPTYEQYF. The CDR3 DNA is TGCGCCAGCAGCCAAGTCGGCAGTGGCCCAACCTACGAGCAGTACTTC. The chain joins TRBV4-1 to TRBJ2-7, with D unresolved. Germline V gene sequence: CDR1 MGHRA, CDR2 YSYEKL. The V end was cut by 1 base, the J end by 2 bases, with 15 bases between. CDR3 length: 16 residues.

This clone was observed a handful of times. The rearrangement joins TRBV6-6 to TRBJ2-7; D gene unclear. The germline gives CDR1 MNHNY, CDR2 SVGAGI (reference sequence). The CDR3 loop spans 11 amino acids. Trimming shortened V by 0 bases and J by 11 bases, and 8 bases separated the two germline ends. The CDR3 is CASSYSSEEYF. CDR3 sequence (DNA): TGTGCCAGCAGTTACTCGTCTGAGGAGTACTTC.

In the case of this clone: At one boundary the junction diverges from the germline segment, which might be a read error. CDR3 sequence reads: CASRSGGAAKNIQYF. CDR3 in DNA: TGTGCCAGCAGGAGCGGGGGGGCCGCCAAAAACATTCAGTACTTC. V is TRBV5-1 and J is TRBJ2-4, with 10 nucleotides matching TRBD2. Germline V lookup: CDR1 SGHRS, CDR2 YFSETQ. This CDR3 is built from 15 residues. Filled out from reference TRBV5-1 and TRBJ2-4, the complete variable domain reads KAGVTQTPRYLIKTRGQQVTLSCSPISGHRSVSWYQQTPGQGLQFLFEYFSETQRNKGNFPGRFSGRQFSNSRSEMNVSTLELGDSALYLCASRSGGAAKNIQYFGAGTRLSVL.

This clone was counted between two and nine times. This chain uses TRBV7-9 with TRBJ2-5, with D possibly TRBD1 on 6 matching bases. There are 15 residues in the CDR3. Germline CDR1 and CDR2: SEHNR and FQNEAQ (reference sequence). Trimming removed 6 bases from V and 5 bases from J, with 19 bases in between. CDR3 DNA: TGTGCCAGCAGACCCAAGGGTGGGGGCAGGGAGACCCAGTACTTC. Encoded protein: CASRPKGGGRETQYF.

The chain links TRBV14 to TRBJ1-1; maybe TRBD1 (6 bases). This CDR3 has 13 residues. Germline CDR1 and CDR2: SGHDN and FVKESK. Trimming removed 1 base from V and 6 bases from J, with 9 bases in between. Here the CDR3 reads CASSQGTGSEAFF. In DNA, the CDR3 is TGTGCCAGCAGCCAAGGCACAGGGTCTGAAGCTTTCTTT.

This clone was picked up a small number of times. The V gene is TRBV7-9, the J gene TRBJ1-2, with a possible D match to TRBD1 (5 bases). The CDR3 extends over 14 amino acids. Germline-derived CDR1 and CDR2 are SEHNR and FQNEAQ (reference sequence). V shed 5 bases and J shed 6 bases, with 16 bases lying between them. This CDR3 reads CASSIIRDEDGYTF. CDR3 sequence (DNA): TGTGCCAGCAGCATCATCCGGGACGAGGATGGCTACACCTTC.

The V call is TRBV28, the J call TRBJ2-1; no reliable D call. Germline V lookup: CDR1 MDHEN, CDR2 SYDVKM. Between the trimmed V and J ends, which lost 4 bases and 4 bases, there was a span of 8 bases. The CDR3 is 13 amino acids. The CDR3 protein is CASSSDGYNEQFF. In nucleotides, the CDR3 is TGTGCCAGCAGTTCGGACGGATACAATGAGCAGTTCTTC.

V gene TRBV10-3 combines with J gene TRBJ2-1; D not certain. V dropped 6 bases and J dropped 4 bases, with 16 bases sitting between them. This CDR3 has 15 residues. Germline V CDR1 and CDR2: ENHRY, SYGVKD. CDR3 in DNA: TGTGCCATCAGGCGATGGCGTGCCAGTTACAATGAGCAGTTCTTC. Protein product: CAIRRWRASYNEQFF.

This clone occurred a few times. V and J are TRBV11-2 and TRBJ2-1; D is unclear. There are 16 residues in the CDR3. The V end was cut by 0 bases, the J end by 6 bases, with 15 bases between. Germline V gene data show CDR1 as SGHAT and CDR2 as FQNNGV. CDR3 bases: TGTGCCAGCAGCTTAGACACGGTGGGCCTTAGCAATGAGCAGTTCTTC. Its translation: CASSLDTVGLSNEQFF. Complete variable domain (other parts from reference TRBV11-2 and TRBJ2-1): EAGVAQSPRYKIIEKRQSVAFWCNPISGHATLYWYQQILGQGPKLLIQFQNNGVVDDSQLPKDRFSAERLKGVDSTLKIQPAKLEDSAVYLCASSLDTVGLSNEQFFGPGTRLTVL.

The chain recombines TRBV9 with TRBJ1-2; TRBD1 matches 8 bases. J was trimmed by 1 base and V by 0 bases; bases with no gene match: 5. The CDR3 runs 16 residues. Germline values: CDR1 SGDLS, CDR2 YYNGEE. The CDR3 protein is CASSVGQGAYNYGYTF. For the CDR3, the DNA is TGTGCCAGCAGCGTAGGTCAGGGGGCTTATAACTATGGCTACACCTTC. The full variable domain, in which reference TRBV9 and TRBJ1-2 provide the parts outside the CDR3, is DSGVTQTPKHLITATGQRVTLRCSPRSGDLSVYWYQQSLDQGLQFLIQYYNGEERAKGNILERFSAQQFPDLHSELNLSSLELGDSALYFCASSVGQGAYNYGYTFGSGTRLTVV.

This clone was seen more than once but under ten times. The J gene is TRBJ2-1, the V gene TRBV9; 8 nucleotides line up with TRBD2. Germline CDR1 reads SGDLS; CDR2 reads YYNGEE. V lost 3 bases, J lost 0 bases, and 5 bases stayed unmatched. This CDR3 is 16 amino acids long. In nucleotides, the CDR3 is TGTGCCAGCAGCGACACCGGGACTAGCTCCTACAATGAGCAGTTCTTC. It specifies CASSDTGTSSYNEQFF.

There are a few counts of this clone. The chain carries TRBV7-2 and TRBJ2-7, with TRBD1 matching 7 bases. V was clipped by 5 bases and J by 1 base; unmatched bases: 5. CDR1 is SGHTA and CDR2 is FQGNSA in the germline V gene. The CDR3 runs to 14 residues. CDR3 sequence (DNA): TGTGCCAGCAGCATCCCGGGACAGTCCTACGAGCAGTACTTC. Translating gives CASSIPGQSYEQYF.

The J gene is TRBJ2-7, the V gene TRBV7-9; weak D call: TRBD1 (6 bases). The CDR3 loop spans 16 amino acids. V lost 3 bases and J 7 bases, leaving 22 bases between the germline ends. Germline assignment: CDR1 SEHNR and CDR2 FQNEAQ (reference sequence). The CDR3 DNA sequence: TGTGCCAGCAGCTTGGGGGCGTTTAGCGTACCTTCGGAGCAGTACTTC. Amino acids: CASSLGAFSVPSEQYF.